Listed here are 22 T cell receptor beta chains from one sample, sequenced in a study of PD-L1 blockade in urothelial cancer. The time point denotes: peripheral blood 6 weeks after treatment start. Produced via immunoSEQ multiplex PCR; TCRdb's table is partial and in-frame only. The data show 41,000 or so clones, 80% to 90% seen once. The sample was PBMCs, taken around atezolizumab (anti-PD-L1) treatment. The receptors stem from a man in his 70s with urothelial cancer.

The CDR3 DNA sequence: TGTGCCTGGAGTCTTAGCGGGGGAACCTACGAGCAGTACTTC. It translates to CAWSLSGGTYEQYF. The chain couples TRBV30 to TRBJ2-7; TRBD2 agrees at 9 bases. Losses at the gene ends were 2 bases for V and 2 bases for J; bases not matched to a gene: 4. The CDR3 extends over 14 amino acids. The germline gives CDR1 GTSNPN, CDR2 SVGIG (reference sequence).

This clone was observed a single time. This chain links TRBV5-4 with TRBJ1-2; the match to TRBD1 covers 9 bases. J lost 3 bases, V lost 0 bases, and 0 bases had no gene match. This CDR3 has 14 residues. Germline assignment: CDR1 SGHNT and CDR2 YYREEE (reference sequence). CDR3 residues: CASSLGDRDYGYTF. Here the CDR3 DNA reads TGTGCCAGCAGCTTGGGGGACAGGGACTATGGCTACACCTTC.

The chain links TRBV5-4 to TRBJ2-5; tentatively, D is TRBD1 (5 bases). Germline loops: CDR1 SGHNT, CDR2 YYREEE (reference sequence). V lost 0 bases and J 2 bases, leaving 8 bases between the germline ends. The CDR3 covers 14 residues. The CDR3 region is CASSLGTLQETQYF. The CDR3 bases are TGTGCCAGCAGCTTGGGGACACTTCAAGAGACCCAGTACTTC. Variable domain in full (rest from reference TRBV5-4 and TRBJ2-5): ETGVTQSPTHLIKTRGQQVTLRCSSQSGHNTVSWYQQALGQGPQFIFQYYREEENGRGNFPPRFSGLQFPNYSSELNVNALELDDSALYLCASSLGTLQETQYFGPGTRLLVL.

V and J are TRBV27 and TRBJ1-5; 7 bases map to TRBD1. Germline V gene sequence: CDR1 MNHEY, CDR2 SMNVEV (reference sequence). The CDR3 runs 15 residues. With 5 bases clipped from V and 3 bases from J, the junction kept 7 bases outside the gene matches. CDR3 sequence reads: CASSPYRGFNQPQHF. DNA for the CDR3: TGTGCCAGCAGTCCGTACAGGGGTTTCAATCAGCCCCAGCATTTT.

V usage is TRBV19 and J usage is TRBJ2-1; 14 bases are a match to TRBD2. Trimming took 6 bases from V and 1 from J; bases not matched to a gene: 20. The CDR3 length is 22 residues. Germline CDR1 LNHDA, CDR2 SQIVND (reference sequence). The CDR3 sequence is CASSADRGTGLAGVESYNEQFF. For the CDR3, the DNA is TGTGCCAGTAGCGCCGACAGGGGAACGGGACTAGCGGGAGTAGAGTCCTACAATGAGCAGTTCTTC.

The rearrangement uses TRBV18 and TRBJ2-7; 12 nucleotides line up with TRBD1. After removal of 6 bases from V and 4 bases from J, the junction contained 4 bases not matched to a gene. Germline assignment: CDR1 KGHSH and CDR2 LQKENI. This CDR3 spans 14 amino acids. CDR3 sequence: CASSGTGGAYEQYF. The DNA of the CDR3 is TGTGCCAGCTCCGGGACAGGGGGCGCGTACGAGCAGTACTTC.

The table lists this clone with a count of one. The J gene is TRBJ2-2, the V gene TRBV6-6; 7 bases line up with TRBD1. The CDR3 spans 14 residues. V trimming: 8 bases; J trimming: 0 bases; junction bases outside the gene matches: 3. Germline V gene sequence: CDR1 MNHNY, CDR2 SVGAGI (reference sequence). The CDR3 DNA follows: TGTGCCAGCGATACAGGGGCGAACACCGGGGAGCTGTTTTTT. It translates to CASDTGANTGELFF.

This clone was seen a handful of times. The J gene is TRBJ2-7, the V gene TRBV7-2; perhaps TRBD1 as D (5 bases). The CDR3 contains 15 residues. Germline V CDR1 and CDR2: SGHTA, FQGNSA. Trimming cost V 5 bases and J 2 bases, with 16 bases left between them. The CDR3 sequence: CASSKQGSGAYEQYF. CDR3 bases: TGTGCCAGCAGCAAGCAGGGATCTGGCGCCTACGAGCAGTACTTC.

This chain links TRBV5-5 with TRBJ1-1, with 7 nucleotides matching TRBD1. J lost 1 base, V lost 4 bases, and 7 bases had no gene match. The CDR3 totals 15 residues. CDR1 and CDR2 (germline): SGHKS, YYEKEE (reference sequence). The CDR3 sequence: CASSPLQGTNTEAFF. CDR3 nucleotide sequence: TGTGCCAGCAGCCCCCTACAGGGGACGAACACTGAAGCTTTCTTT.

The chain recombines TRBV30 with TRBJ1-5; 11 bases map to TRBD1. J lost 7 bases, V lost 0 bases, and 5 bases had no gene match. The CDR3 loop spans 15 amino acids. Germline loops: CDR1 GTSNPN, CDR2 SVGIG (reference sequence). CDR3 sequence reads: CAWSVRTGGGQPQHF. CDR3 DNA sequence: TGTGCCTGGAGTGTACGGACAGGGGGCGGGCAGCCCCAGCATTTT.

The rearrangement joins TRBV19 to TRBJ1-2; D unclear. CDR1 LNHDA and CDR2 SQIVND come from the germline V gene (reference sequence). Deletions cut 1 base from V and 1 base from J, with 4 bases between. This CDR3 comprises 13 residues. The CDR3 spells CASSIGLNYGYTF. DNA for the CDR3: TGTGCCAGTAGTATAGGACTTAACTATGGCTACACCTTC.

This clone was counted between two and nine times. The chain combines TRBV5-1 with TRBJ1-1; a weak D match, TRBD1 (5 bases). CDR1 and CDR2 (germline): SGHRS, YFSETQ. V was clipped by 0 bases and J by 4 bases, with 7 bases between them. This CDR3 comprises 13 residues. The CDR3 loop reads CASSLEGVTEAFF. The CDR3 DNA follows: TGCGCCAGCAGCTTGGAAGGGGTCACTGAAGCTTTCTTT.

This rearrangement joins TRBV6-5 to TRBJ1-2, with 8 positions matching TRBD1. Germline loops: CDR1 MNHEY, CDR2 SVGAGI. With 6 bases clipped from V and 2 bases from J, the junction kept 2 bases outside the gene matches. This CDR3 spans 13 amino acids. This CDR3 is CASRTGANYGYTF. CDR3 nucleotides: TGTGCCAGCAGGACAGGGGCAAACTATGGCTACACCTTC.

This clone has a single count. This chain joins TRBV5-1 and TRBJ2-3, with TRBD2 identical over 8 bases. J was trimmed by 4 bases and V by 4 bases; bases with no gene match: 5. The CDR3 length is 14 residues. Germline V gives CDR1 SGHRS, CDR2 YFSETQ. The CDR3 spells CASSESGSADTQYF. The CDR3 DNA follows: TGCGCCAGCAGCGAAAGCGGGAGTGCAGATACGCAGTATTTT.

The rearrangement uses TRBV6-4 and TRBJ1-5, with TRBD1 matching over 9 bases. This CDR3 comprises 15 residues. V shed 10 bases and J 7 bases; nucleotides not matched to a gene: 14. Looked up from germline, CDR1 is MRHNA and CDR2 is SNTAGT. Here the CDR3 DNA reads TGTGCCACCGGACAGGGGACAAACCTTTTACAGCCCCAGCATTTT. It yields the protein CATGQGTNLLQPQHF.

The chain combines TRBV7-3 with TRBJ2-2; 11 nucleotides match TRBD2. This CDR3 has 15 residues. Germline CDR1 is SGHTA and CDR2 is FQGTGA. Losses at the gene ends were 5 bases for V and 2 bases for J; bases not matched to a gene: 1. The chain's CDR3 is CASSGTSGNTGELFF. The CDR3 nucleotides are TGTGCCAGCAGCGGGACTAGCGGTAACACCGGGGAGCTGTTTTTT.

This chain uses TRBV30 with TRBJ1-1, with D perhaps TRBD1 (5 bases). V was cut by 2 bases and J by 1 base, with 8 bases left in between. This CDR3 has 13 residues. Germline lookup yields CDR1 GTSNPN and CDR2 SVGIG (reference sequence). The CDR3 sequence: CAWSYQGNTEAFF. DNA of the CDR3: TGTGCCTGGAGTTACCAGGGGAACACTGAAGCTTTCTTT.

V usage is TRBV2 and J usage is TRBJ2-5; TRBD1 matches 12 bases. The CDR3 has 15 amino acids. V gave up 5 bases and J gave up 4 bases; unmatched junction bases: 5. Germline V gene data show CDR1 as SNHLY and CDR2 as FYNNEI. CDR3 protein: CASSSGTGGVETQYF. The CDR3 DNA reads as TGTGCCAGCAGTTCCGGGACAGGGGGCGTAGAGACCCAGTACTTC.

The rearrangement uses TRBV27 and TRBJ2-5, with D possibly matching TRBD2 (6 bases). The germline gives CDR1 MNHEY, CDR2 SMNVEV (reference sequence). The CDR3 has 13 residues. Trimming pared 11 bases from V and 5 bases from J, leaving 18 bases between. The CDR3 reads CAAGSLRGETQYF. The CDR3 DNA reads as TGTGCCGCCGGGTCCCTACGGGGGGAGACCCAGTACTTC.

V and J are TRBV29-1 and TRBJ2-1; TRBD2 matches 11 bases. This CDR3 comprises 14 residues. The ends lost 3 bases at V and 8 bases at J; junction bases unmatched: 6. CDR1 is SQVTM and CDR2 is ANQGSEA in the germline V gene. The CDR3 nucleotides are TGCAGCGTTGAGACTAGCGGGATTTGGGATGAGCAGTTCTTC. Protein sequence: CSVETSGIWDEQFF.

The chain employs TRBV29-1 and TRBJ2-7; D might be TRBD2 (7 bases). The V end lost 6 bases, the J end lost 6 bases, and 21 bases lay between the germline ends. The CDR3 is 14 amino acids. Germline assignment: CDR1 SQVTM and CDR2 ANQGSEA. DNA of the CDR3: TGCAGCGTCCTCAGGGGATGGGGGGGGAGCGAGCAGTACTTC. Its protein product is CSVLRGWGGSEQYF.

The chain links TRBV4-2 to TRBJ2-1; 11 bases line up with TRBD2. V dropped 4 bases and J dropped 1; count of bases not matched to a gene: 12. CDR1 is LGHNA, CDR2 YNFKEQ, per germline. The CDR3 has 19 amino acids. This CDR3 reads CASSLTGTSGVGSYNEQFF. The CDR3 DNA is TGTGCCAGCAGCCTCACCGGGACTAGCGGAGTAGGGTCCTACAATGAGCAGTTCTTC.